Included here is one T cell receptor beta chain sequence, with context. Its antigen is undetermined. Noted treatment: approximately 10-day PBMC culture with coronavirus spike peptide pools or control peptides (ViraFEST assay). Negative selection purified CD4+ T cells after approximately eleven days of culture. These data originate in a study of vaccination and CD4 T cells after COVID-19. As for the study in general: Convalescent cases consisted of six males and four females, of whom two were Hispanic.

Trimming took 5 bases from V and 8 from J, leaving 9 bases between them. The germline gives CDR1 LNHDA, CDR2 SQIVND (reference sequence). CDR3 length equals 12 residues. At the Johns Hopkins FTIC core, DNA taken from cultured CD4+ T cells was sequenced by way of the Oncomine TCR Beta short-read assay. TCRdb reanalysed the PCR reads using MiXCR and keeps one entry per CDR3 protein. The sample shows roughly 18,000 distinct CDR3 sequences, approximately 57% of them seen only once. The rearrangement links TRBV19 to TRBJ1-4; D gene unclear. The sample consisted of CD4+ T cells from blood, cultured in vitro, taken before SARS-CoV-2 vaccination. The TCR comes from a human donor who had recovered from COVID-19. The CDR3 loop reads CASSHPAEKLFF. The CDR3, as DNA: TGTGCCAGTAGTCACCCCGCGGAAAAACTGTTTTTT. Filled out from reference TRBV19 and TRBJ1-4, the complete variable domain reads DGGITQSPKYLFRKEGQNVTLSCEQNLNHDAMYWYRQDPGQGLRLIYYSQIVNDFQKGDIAEGYSVSREKKESFPLTVTSAQKNPTAFYLCASSHPAEKLFFGSGTQLSVL.